The next 30 T cell receptor beta chains were all read from a single sample in a study of a mutant IDH1 vaccine in newly diagnosed glioma. Described time point: week 5, during vaccination. Topical imiquimod accompanied each vaccine dose, which consisted of 300 ug of mutant IDH1 20-mer peptide. Antigen specificity for these receptors is unknown. Data came from immunoSEQ multiplex PCR; TCRdb stores just in-frame clones and leaves some out. The table has 49,000 or so clones, roughly 78% seen once. This material consisted of PBMCs, taken from a glioma patient whose treatment included an IDH1 peptide vaccine. These receptors all come from a woman in her forties with glioma.

The chain carries TRBV18 and TRBJ2-7; D is unresolved. Deletions cut 8 bases from V and 4 bases from J, with 18 bases between. Germline assignment: CDR1 KGHSH and CDR2 LQKENI. CDR3 size: 14 residues. CDR3 DNA: TGTGCCAGCCTAGGTGGGCAGACACTTTACGAGCAGTACTTC. Its protein product is CASLGGQTLYEQYF.

This clone was recorded a few times. This CDR3 is also generated by other DNA sequences in the sample. This chain connects TRBV6-5 to TRBJ1-1; no firm D call. Germline CDR1 and CDR2: MNHEY and SVGAGI. With 0 bases removed from V and 2 bases from J, the gap between germline ends came to 7 bases. The CDR3 is 14 residues long. The CDR3 bases are TGTGCCAGCAGTTACTCGGCGGGAAACACTGAAGCTTTCTTT. This gives the protein CASSYSAGNTEAFF.

In the case of this clone: Within the sample, other DNA sequences also encode this same CDR3. The chain links TRBV15 to TRBJ2-7; 9 bases align to TRBD1. The CDR3 totals 14 residues. After removal of 3 bases from V and 3 bases from J, the junction contained 3 bases not matched to a gene. Looked up from germline, CDR1 is LNHNV and CDR2 is YYDKDF (reference sequence). This CDR3 is CATSRGQGSYEQYF. The CDR3 region has the DNA TGTGCCACCAGCAGGGGACAGGGAAGCTACGAGCAGTACTTC.

This clone has only a few counts. J is TRBJ1-4 and V is TRBV30; D not resolved. The CDR3 is 11 amino acids. The germline CDR1 and CDR2 sequences are GTSNPN and SVGIG (reference sequence). V was shortened by 3 bases and J by 10 bases, with 9 bases between the two germline ends. As DNA, the CDR3 is TGTGCCTGGAGCGTGAGAGGAAAACTGTTTTTT. This encodes CAWSVRGKLFF.

V and J are TRBV5-4 and TRBJ1-2, with TRBD1 identical over 10 bases. The CDR3 sequence is 14 residues long. CDR1 is SGHNT, CDR2 YYREEE, per germline (reference sequence). Losses at the gene ends were 6 bases for V and 8 bases for J; bases not matched to a gene: 10. This CDR3 is CASTPGQGRGGYTF. In nucleotides, the CDR3 is TGTGCCAGCACCCCGGGACAGGGGAGGGGGGGCTACACCTTC.

V and J are TRBV21-1 and TRBJ1-1; TRBD1, the table's D call, lacks a check against the DNA. TRBV21-1 is a known pseudogene. The CDR3 covers 14 residues. The CDR3 DNA sequence: TGTGCCAGCAGACGACAGGGAGAGAACACTGAAGCTTTCTTT. This codes for CASRRQGENTEAFF.

The chain is built from TRBV6-4 and TRBJ2-3, with 10 nucleotides matching TRBD1. Trimming at V came to 5 bases and at J to 5 bases, leaving 4 bases not matched to a gene. Germline assignment: CDR1 MRHNA and CDR2 SNTAGT. CDR3 length: 14 residues. CDR3 sequence reads: CASSNGQGVDTQYF. The CDR3 DNA reads as TGTGCCAGCAGTAACGGACAGGGGGTAGATACGCAGTATTTT.

The chain couples TRBV29-1 to TRBJ1-2; no clear D gene. This CDR3 region has 15 residues. V was shortened by 4 bases and J by 3 bases, with 18 bases between the two germline ends. The germline gives CDR1 SQVTM, CDR2 ANQGSEA. DNA of the CDR3: TGCAGCGTTGGTAAGGGCGGTAGGGAGGACTATGGCTACACCTTC. Its protein is CSVGKGGREDYGYTF.

The rearrangement uses TRBV19 and TRBJ2-5; TRBD1 is a possible D gene (5 bases). The V gene lost 0 bases and the J gene lost 7 bases, with 9 bases spanning the gap. CDR1 and CDR2 (germline): LNHDA, SQIVND (reference sequence). There are 13 residues in the CDR3. CDR3 residues: CASSIDSGWTQYF. The CDR3 DNA follows: TGTGCCAGTAGTATAGATTCAGGGTGGACCCAGTACTTC.

This clone occurred a few times. J is TRBJ1-5 and V is TRBV19; 10 bases are a match to TRBD1. This CDR3 has 15 residues. CDR1 and CDR2 from the germline V gene are LNHDA and SQIVND (reference sequence). With V trimmed by 6 bases and J by 7 bases, 9 bases remained unmatched. DNA for the CDR3: TGTGCCAGTAGCCCCTGGAGGACAGGGGGACAGCCCCAGCATTTT. Its protein is CASSPWRTGGQPQHF.

V gene TRBV5-1 combines with J gene TRBJ1-2; 12 positions agree with TRBD1. Germline V gene sequence: CDR1 SGHRS, CDR2 YFSETQ. Losses at the gene ends were 5 bases for V and 6 bases for J; bases not matched to a gene: 5. The CDR3 contains 14 residues. In DNA form, the CDR3 reads TGCGCCAGCAGTACCGGGACAGGGGGCGATGGCTACACCTTC. This sequence encodes CASSTGTGGDGYTF.

CDR3 residues: CAWSTGGGSSYNSPLHF. In DNA form, the CDR3 reads TGTGCCTGGAGCACCGGGGGGGGTAGCTCCTATAATTCACCCCTCCACTTT. The genes are TRBV30 and TRBJ1-6, with D perhaps TRBD1 (5 bases). V was trimmed by 3 bases and J by 0 bases, leaving 15 bases between them. This CDR3 is 17 amino acids long. Germline assignment: CDR1 GTSNPN and CDR2 SVGIG (reference sequence).

The rearrangement uses TRBV20-1 and TRBJ2-1; D remains ambiguous. This CDR3 is built from 10 residues. Trimming removed 1 base from V and 10 bases from J, with 5 bases in between. The germline V gene encodes CDR1 DFQATT and CDR2 SNEGSKA (reference sequence). CDR3 residues: CSARGREQFF. The CDR3 DNA reads TGCAGTGCTAGAGGACGGGAGCAGTTCTTC.

The chain links TRBV11-1 to TRBJ1-1; D is unclear. Germline CDR1 and CDR2: SGHAT and FQDESV (reference sequence). This CDR3 region has 14 residues. Trimming stripped 3 bases from V and 6 bases from J, with 14 bases between. The CDR3 DNA sequence: TGTGCCAGCAGCTTCGGCAACAGACAAGCTGAAGCTTTCTTT. It specifies CASSFGNRQAEAFF. The full variable domain, in which reference TRBV11-1 and TRBJ1-1 provide the parts outside the CDR3, is EAEVAQSPRYKITEKSQAVAFWCDPISGHATLYWYRQILGQGPELLVQFQDESVVDDSQLPKDRFSAERLKGVDSTLKIQPAELGDSAMYLCASSFGNRQAEAFFGQGTRLTVV.

This rearrangement joins TRBV5-4 to TRBJ2-7; TRBD1 matches at 8 bases. J lost 3 bases, V lost 3 bases, and 8 bases had no gene match. Germline loops: CDR1 SGHNT, CDR2 YYREEE (reference sequence). CDR3 length equals 15 residues. The CDR3 nucleotides are TGTGCCAGCAGCTCACGGACAGGGTCCCACTACGAGCAGTACTTC. It translates to CASSSRTGSHYEQYF.

CDR3 sequence (DNA): TGTGCCAGCAGTACAGGGGATATTGGGTTCTCTGGAAACACCATATATTTT. Translation: CASSTGDIGFSGNTIYF. The chain uses TRBV27 and TRBJ1-3; 7 bases fit TRBD1. This CDR3 spans 17 amino acids. V shed 5 bases and J 0 bases; nucleotides not matched to a gene: 10. The germline gives CDR1 MNHEY, CDR2 SMNVEV (reference sequence).

The rearrangement links TRBV20-1 to TRBJ2-5; D uncertain. Germline CDR1 is DFQATT and CDR2 is SNEGSKA (reference sequence). CDR3 length: 11 amino acids. The V gene lost 6 bases and the J gene lost 7 bases, with 12 bases spanning the gap. CDR3 loop: CSAESTWTQYF. CDR3 DNA sequence: TGCAGTGCCGAGAGTACTTGGACCCAGTACTTC.

The genes are TRBV5-1 and TRBJ2-2, with D possibly being TRBD1 or TRBD2 (5 bases each). The ends were cut back, 3 bases at V and 7 bases at J, with 16 bases in the middle. Per the germline V gene, CDR1 is SGHRS and CDR2 is YFSETQ. This CDR3 is built from 15 residues. This CDR3 is CASSSREGPSGELFF. The CDR3 DNA reads TGCGCCAGCAGCTCCCGAGAGGGGCCTAGCGGGGAGCTGTTTTTT.

Comments on this clone: This same CDR3 is encoded by further DNA sequences in the sample. V gene TRBV7-2 combines with J gene TRBJ1-6; D is unclear. This CDR3 spans 13 amino acids. Deletions cut 5 bases from V and 0 bases from J, with 2 bases between. Germline V CDR1 and CDR2: SGHTA, FQGNSA. Here the CDR3 DNA reads TGTGCCAGCAGCCTCTCCTATAATTCACCCCTCCACTTT. Translation: CASSLSYNSPLHF.

The chain joins TRBV4-3 to TRBJ1-2, with 8 bases matching TRBD1. CDR3 length: 16 residues. The germline V gene has CDR1 LGHNA and CDR2 YSLEER. Trimming removed 3 bases from V and 5 bases from J; junction bases left unmatched: 11. The CDR3 loop is CASSQAAGGRGYGYTF. As DNA, the CDR3 is TGCGCCAGCAGCCAGGCTGCAGGGGGCAGAGGGTATGGCTACACCTTC.

The CDR3 region is CAWQADSNQPQHF. DNA of the CDR3: TGTGCCTGGCAGGCTGATAGCAATCAGCCCCAGCATTTT. The V call is TRBV30, the J call TRBJ1-5; the D is unclear. Trimming pared 5 bases from V and 0 bases from J, leaving 8 bases between. The CDR3 is 13 amino acids. Germline V gene sequence: CDR1 GTSNPN, CDR2 SVGIG (reference sequence).

The chain links TRBV2 to TRBJ1-5; perhaps TRBD1 as D (5 bases). The CDR3 runs to 15 residues. Looked up from germline, CDR1 is SNHLY and CDR2 is FYNNEI. The ends were cut back, 6 bases at V and 2 bases at J, with 14 bases in the middle. DNA of the CDR3: TGTGCCAGCAGGGCCCGAGACAGAGGCAATCAGCCCCAGCATTTT. Amino acids: CASRARDRGNQPQHF.

The V and J genes are TRBV6-1 and TRBJ1-1; no definite D call. The CDR3 consists of 15 residues. Between the trimmed V and J ends, which lost 3 bases and 1 base, there was a span of 12 bases. CDR1 is MNHNS and CDR2 is SASEGT in the germline V gene. CDR3 sequence reads: CASSEGYRRNTEAFF. In DNA form, the CDR3 reads TGTGCCAGCAGTGAGGGATATAGAAGGAACACTGAAGCTTTCTTT.

The rearrangement joins TRBV7-2 to TRBJ2-3; 8 nucleotides match TRBD1. Germline V gene data show CDR1 as SGHTA and CDR2 as FQGNSA. The V segment lost 1 base and the J segment 4 bases; nucleotides outside the gene matches: 7. The CDR3 covers 16 residues. The CDR3 region has the DNA TGTGCCAGCAGCTTAGTTGGGACAGGACTTTCAGATACGCAGTATTTT. It codes for CASSLVGTGLSDTQYF.

The V and J genes are TRBV5-1 and TRBJ2-6; 8 nucleotides align to TRBD1. Germline V gene data show CDR1 as SGHRS and CDR2 as YFSETQ. The ends lost 4 bases at V and 0 bases at J; junction bases unmatched: 6. The CDR3 runs 17 residues. CDR3 nucleotides: TGCGCCAGCAGCCACACAGGGGGGTACTCTGGGGCCAACGTCCTGACTTTC. It encodes CASSHTGGYSGANVLTF.

V gene TRBV19 combines with J gene TRBJ2-3; D possibly corresponds to TRBD2 (5 bases). V was trimmed by 7 bases and J by 6 bases, leaving 11 bases between them. The CDR3 covers 12 residues. The germline CDR1 and CDR2 sequences are LNHDA and SQIVND (reference sequence). Written as DNA, the CDR3 is TGTGCCAGTAATTTTGGGGAGGATACGCAGTATTTT. The encoded protein is CASNFGEDTQYF.

The chain employs TRBV10-2 and TRBJ1-5; tentatively, D is TRBD1 (5 bases). The CDR3 totals 12 residues. Germline-derived CDR1 and CDR2 are WSHSY and SAAADI. The V gene lost 6 bases and the J gene lost 7 bases, with 10 bases spanning the gap. The chain's CDR3 is CASSAGGQPQHF. The CDR3 region has the DNA TGCGCCAGCAGCGCGGGGGGGCAGCCCCAGCATTTT.

This sequence joins TRBV5-1 and TRBJ1-5, with TRBD1 as a possible D gene (5 bases). CDR1 and CDR2 from the germline V gene are SGHRS and YFSETQ. The CDR3 contains 15 residues. V lost 0 bases and J lost 0, with 7 bases in between. The CDR3 is CASSLGGVSNQPQHF. DNA of the CDR3: TGCGCCAGCAGCTTGGGAGGGGTTAGCAATCAGCCCCAGCATTTT.

The sample holds a few counts of this clone. The chain links TRBV9 to TRBJ2-2; 11 nucleotides align to TRBD2. Germline CDR1 SGDLS, CDR2 YYNGEE. J was trimmed by 5 bases and V by 1 base; bases with no gene match: 7. The CDR3 covers 17 residues. The CDR3 region has the DNA TGTGCCAGCAGCGTATTCCTAGCGGGGGGCGGGACCGGGGAGCTGTTTTTT. It yields the protein CASSVFLAGGGTGELFF.

This clone was seen a handful of times. V and J are TRBV30 and TRBJ1-3, with unresolved D. V was cut by 4 bases and J by 4 bases, with 5 bases left in between. The CDR3 has 11 residues. Germline lookup yields CDR1 GTSNPN and CDR2 SVGIG (reference sequence). DNA for the CDR3: TGTGCCTGGAAAGGGGGAAACACCATATATTTT. This encodes CAWKGGNTIYF.